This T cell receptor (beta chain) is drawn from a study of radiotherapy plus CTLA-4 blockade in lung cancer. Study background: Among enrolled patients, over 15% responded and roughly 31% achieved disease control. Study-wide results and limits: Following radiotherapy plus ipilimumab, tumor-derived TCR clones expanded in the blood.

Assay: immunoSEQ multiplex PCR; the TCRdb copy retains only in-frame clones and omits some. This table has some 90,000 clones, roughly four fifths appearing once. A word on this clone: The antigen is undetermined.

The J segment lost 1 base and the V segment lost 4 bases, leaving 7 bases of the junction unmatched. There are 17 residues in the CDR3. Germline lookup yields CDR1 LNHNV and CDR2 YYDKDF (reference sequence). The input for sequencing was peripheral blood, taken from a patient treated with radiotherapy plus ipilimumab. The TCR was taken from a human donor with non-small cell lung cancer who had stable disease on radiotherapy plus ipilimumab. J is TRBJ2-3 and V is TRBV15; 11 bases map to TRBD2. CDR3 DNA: TGTGCCACCAGCACCCCACTAGCGGGAGTACGCACAGATACGCAGTATTTT. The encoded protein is CATSTPLAGVRTDTQYF.